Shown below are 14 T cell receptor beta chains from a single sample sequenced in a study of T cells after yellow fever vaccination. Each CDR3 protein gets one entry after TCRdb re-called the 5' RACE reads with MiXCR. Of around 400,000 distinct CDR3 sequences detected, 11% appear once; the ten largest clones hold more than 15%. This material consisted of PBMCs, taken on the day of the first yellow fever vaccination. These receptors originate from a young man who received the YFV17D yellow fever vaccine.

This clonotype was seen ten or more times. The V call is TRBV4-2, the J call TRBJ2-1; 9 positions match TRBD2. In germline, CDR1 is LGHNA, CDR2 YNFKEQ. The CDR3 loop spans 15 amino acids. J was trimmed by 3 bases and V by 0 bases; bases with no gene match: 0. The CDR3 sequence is CASSQERGGYNEQFF. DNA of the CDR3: TGTGCCAGCAGCCAAGAGCGGGGGGGCTACAATGAGCAGTTCTTC.

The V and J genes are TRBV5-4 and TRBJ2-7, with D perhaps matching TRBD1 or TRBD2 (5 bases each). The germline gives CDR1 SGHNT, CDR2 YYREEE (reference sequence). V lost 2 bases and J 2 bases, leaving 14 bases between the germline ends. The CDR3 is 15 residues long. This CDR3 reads CASSFSGTITYEQYF. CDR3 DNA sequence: TGTGCCAGCAGCTTTTCAGGGACCATAACCTACGAGCAGTACTTC.

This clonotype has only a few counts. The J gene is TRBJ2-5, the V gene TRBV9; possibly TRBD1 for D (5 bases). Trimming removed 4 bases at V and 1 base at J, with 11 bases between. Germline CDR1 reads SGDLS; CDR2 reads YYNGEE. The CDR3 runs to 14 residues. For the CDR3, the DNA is TGTGCCAGCAGCTCCAGGGCATCCCAAGAGACCCAGTACTTC. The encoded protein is CASSSRASQETQYF.

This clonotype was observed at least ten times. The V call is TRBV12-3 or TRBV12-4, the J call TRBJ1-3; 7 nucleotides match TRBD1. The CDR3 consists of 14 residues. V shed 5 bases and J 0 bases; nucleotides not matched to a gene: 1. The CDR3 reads CASSRDSSGNTIYF. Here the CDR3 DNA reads TGTGCCAGCAGTCGGGACAGCTCTGGAAACACCATATATTTT.

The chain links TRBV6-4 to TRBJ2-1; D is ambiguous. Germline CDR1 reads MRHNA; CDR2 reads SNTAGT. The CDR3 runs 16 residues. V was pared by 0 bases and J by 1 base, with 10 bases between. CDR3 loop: CASSDSTVGSYNEQFF. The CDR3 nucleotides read TGTGCCAGCAGTGACTCGACCGTCGGTTCCTACAATGAGCAGTTCTTC.

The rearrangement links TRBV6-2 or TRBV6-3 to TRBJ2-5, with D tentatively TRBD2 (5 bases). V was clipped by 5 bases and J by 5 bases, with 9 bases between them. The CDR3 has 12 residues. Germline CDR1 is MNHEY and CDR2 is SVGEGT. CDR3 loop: CASSPKRETQYF. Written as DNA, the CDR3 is TGTGCCAGCAGTCCCAAGCGGGAGACCCAGTACTTC.

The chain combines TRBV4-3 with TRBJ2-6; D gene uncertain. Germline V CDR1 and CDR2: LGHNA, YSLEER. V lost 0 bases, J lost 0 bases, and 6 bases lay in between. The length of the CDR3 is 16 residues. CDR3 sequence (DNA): TGCGCCAGCAGCCAAGATATAAGCTCTGGGGCCAACGTCCTGACTTTC. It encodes CASSQDISSGANVLTF.

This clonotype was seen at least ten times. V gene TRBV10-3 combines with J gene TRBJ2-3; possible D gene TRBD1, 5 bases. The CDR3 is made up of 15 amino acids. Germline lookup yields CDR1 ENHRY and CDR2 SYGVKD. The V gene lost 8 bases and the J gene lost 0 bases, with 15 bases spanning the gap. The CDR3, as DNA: TGTGCCATCCAACTGCAGGGTACTAGCACAGATACGCAGTATTTT. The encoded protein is CAIQLQGTSTDTQYF.

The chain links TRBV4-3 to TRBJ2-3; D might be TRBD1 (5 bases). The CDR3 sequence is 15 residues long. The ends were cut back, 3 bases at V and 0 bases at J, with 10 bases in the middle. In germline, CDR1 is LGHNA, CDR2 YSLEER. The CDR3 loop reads CASSQTVASTDTQYF. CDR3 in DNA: TGCGCCAGCAGCCAGACAGTTGCTAGCACAGATACGCAGTATTTT.

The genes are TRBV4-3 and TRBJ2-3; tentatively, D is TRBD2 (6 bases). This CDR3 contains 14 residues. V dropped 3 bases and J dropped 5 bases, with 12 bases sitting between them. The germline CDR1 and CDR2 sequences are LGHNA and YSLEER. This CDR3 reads CASSHQDGRDTQYF. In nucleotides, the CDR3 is TGCGCCAGCAGCCACCAGGACGGGAGAGATACGCAGTATTTT.

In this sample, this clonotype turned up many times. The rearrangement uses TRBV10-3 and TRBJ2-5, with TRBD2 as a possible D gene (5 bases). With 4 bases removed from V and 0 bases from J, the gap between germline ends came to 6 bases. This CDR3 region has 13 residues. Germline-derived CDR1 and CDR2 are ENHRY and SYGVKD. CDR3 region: CAISAGDQETQYF. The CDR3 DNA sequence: TGTGCCATCAGTGCCGGGGACCAAGAGACCCAGTACTTC.

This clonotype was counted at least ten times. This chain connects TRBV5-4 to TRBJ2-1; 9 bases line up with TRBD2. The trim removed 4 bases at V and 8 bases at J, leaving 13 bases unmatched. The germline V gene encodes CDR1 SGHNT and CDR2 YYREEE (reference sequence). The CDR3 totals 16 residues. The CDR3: CASSTGALAGVDEQFF. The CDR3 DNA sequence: TGTGCCAGCAGCACCGGAGCACTAGCGGGTGTCGATGAGCAGTTCTTC.

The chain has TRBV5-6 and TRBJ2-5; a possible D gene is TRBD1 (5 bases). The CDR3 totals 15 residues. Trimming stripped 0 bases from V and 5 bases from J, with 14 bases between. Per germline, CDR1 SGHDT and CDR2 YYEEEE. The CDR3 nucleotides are TGTGCCAGCAGCTTGGAGACAGTTCCCCAGGAGACCCAGTACTTC. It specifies CASSLETVPQETQYF.

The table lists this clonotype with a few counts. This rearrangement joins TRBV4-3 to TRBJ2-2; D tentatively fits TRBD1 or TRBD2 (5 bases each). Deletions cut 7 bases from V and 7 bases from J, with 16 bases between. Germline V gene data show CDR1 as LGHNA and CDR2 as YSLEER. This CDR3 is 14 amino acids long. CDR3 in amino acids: CASKFREGSGELFF. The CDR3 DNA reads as TGCGCCAGCAAATTTCGCGAGGGGAGCGGGGAGCTGTTTTTT.